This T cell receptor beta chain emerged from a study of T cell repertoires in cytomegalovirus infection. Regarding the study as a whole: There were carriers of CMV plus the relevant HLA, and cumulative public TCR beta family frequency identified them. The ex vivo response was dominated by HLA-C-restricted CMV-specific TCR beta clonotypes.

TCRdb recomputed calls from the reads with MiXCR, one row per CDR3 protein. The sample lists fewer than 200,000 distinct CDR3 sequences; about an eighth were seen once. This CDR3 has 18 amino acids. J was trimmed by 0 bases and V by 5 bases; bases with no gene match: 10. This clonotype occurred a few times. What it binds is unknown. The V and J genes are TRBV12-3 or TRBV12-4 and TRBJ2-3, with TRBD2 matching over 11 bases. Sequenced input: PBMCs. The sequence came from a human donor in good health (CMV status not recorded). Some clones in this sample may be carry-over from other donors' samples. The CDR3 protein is CASSPRTSGSLSTDTQYF. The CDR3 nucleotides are TGTGCCAGCAGTCCTCGGACTAGCGGGTCCCTTAGCACAGATACGCAGTATTTT.